Listed below are T cell receptor beta chains from one sample, sequenced in a study of siplizumab effects on memory and regulatory T cells. The assay was immunoSEQ multiplex PCR, and TCRdb's table has in-frame clones only and misses some. The table lists around 99,000 clones, about 91% of them singletons, with 0.65% to 0.9% in the top ten. Sequencing was carried out using Tregs sorted from blood. These receptors originate from a human donor in good health. Both conserved end residues are part of each CDR3. A D gene is named only where the DNA matches it firmly. Not all rows give a size; the values are once, few, many and, for expanded clones, a class.

>NA|TRBJ1-6|TRBV7-6|NA
CASSFSGYNSPLHF
TGTGCCAGCAGCTTTTCAGGGTACAATTCACCCCTCCACTTT
>NA|TRBJ2-1|TRBV29-1|NA
CSVDRLLYNEQFF
TGCAGCGTTGACAGGTTACTCTACAATGAGCAGTTCTTC
>TRBD2|TRBJ2-5|TRBV5-4|NA
CASSPRTSGRGEETQYF
TGTGCCAGCAGCCCGAGGACTAGCGGGAGGGGCGAGGAGACCCAGTACTTC
>TRBD1|TRBJ1-6|TRBV18|NA
CASSPPGQGISPLHF
TGTGCCAGCTCACCTCCGGGACAGGGGATTTCACCCCTCCACTTT
>NA|TRBJ2-3|TRBV5-1|NA
CASSLEGDKVARSGADTQYF
TGCGCCAGCAGCTTGGAGGGTGATAAGGTAGCGAGGTCGGGGGCAGATACGCAGTATTTT
>NA|TRBJ1-5|TRBV15|NA
CATSRDARSNQPQHF
TGTGCCACCAGCAGAGATGCCAGGTCTAACCAGCCCCAGCATTTT
>NA|TRBJ1-2|TRBV4-1|NA
CASSQDWGDKTTF
TGCGCCAGCAGCCAAGATTGGGGGGACAAGACCACCTTC
>NA|TRBJ2-4|TRBV28|NA
CASTRETGLAKNIQYF
TGTGCCAGCACCCGAGAGACAGGTTTAGCCAAAAACATTCAGTACTTC
>NA|TRBJ2-5|TRBV18|NA
CASSPERGAEKGVQETQYF
TGTGCCAGCTCACCAGAAAGGGGGGCCGAAAAAGGGGTTCAAGAGACCCAGTACTTC
>TRBD1|TRBJ2-7|TRBV9|NA
CASSVESRGTYEQYF
TGTGCCAGCAGCGTAGAAAGCAGGGGGACCTACGAGCAGTACTTC
>TRBD1|TRBJ2-7|TRBV6-6|NA
CASSYSGQLSYEQYF
TGTGCCAGCAGTTACTCGGGACAGCTCTCCTACGAGCAGTACTTC
>NA|TRBJ2-1|TRBV4-2|NA
CASSHRKGLVRYNEQFF
TGTGCCAGCAGCCATCGCAAGGGTCTAGTGCGGTACAATGAGCAGTTCTTC
>NA|TRBJ1-5|TRBV18|NA
CASSPPGPLNQPQHF
TGTGCCAGCTCACCACCAGGGCCTCTAAATCAGCCCCAGCATTTT
>NA|TRBJ2-3|TRBV4-1|NA
CASSQDWNTQYF
TGCGCCAGCAGCCAAGATTGGAATACGCAGTATTTT
>TRBD1|TRBJ1-1|TRBV10-1|few
CASSAGGSGEAFF
TGCGCCAGCAGTGCAGGGGGCTCGGGTGAAGCTTTCTTT
>TRBD1|TRBJ1-5|TRBV7-6|NA
CASSPFPSRTGLNQPQHF
TGTGCCAGCAGCCCTTTCCCGTCGAGGACAGGGCTCAATCAGCCCCAGCATTTT
>NA|TRBJ1-2|TRBV6-1|NA
CATYTPGDNYGYTF
TGTGCCACCTACACACCAGGGGACAACTATGGCTACACCTTC
>NA|TRBJ2-4|TRBV6-5|NA
CASSYSIDLNIQYF
TGTGCCAGCAGTTACTCGATAGATTTAAACATTCAGTACTTC
>NA|TRBJ1-3|TRBV14|NA
CASSHHGSHSGNTIYF
TGTGCCAGCAGCCATCACGGGTCCCACTCTGGAAACACCATATATTTT
>NA|TRBJ2-7|TRBV6-1|NA
CASSLQRDYEQYF
TGTGCCAGCAGTCTTCAACGGGACTACGAGCAGTACTTC
>NA|TRBJ1-1|TRBV4-1|NA
CASSQAGSRTEAFF
TGCGCCAGCAGCCAGGCAGGTTCCCGCACTGAAGCTTTCTTT
>NA|TRBJ1-2|TRBV19|NA
CASTQLRTNYGYTF
TGTGCCAGTACTCAACTCCGGACCAACTATGGCTACACCTTC
>NA|TRBJ2-1|TRBV6-4|NA
CASSAIFSYNEQFF
TGTGCCAGCAGTGCTATATTCTCCTACAATGAGCAGTTCTTC
>NA|TRBJ2-1|TRBV7-3|NA
CASSLTLDNEQFF
TGTGCCAGCAGCTTAACTCTGGACAATGAGCAGTTCTTC
>NA|TRBJ1-1|TRBV2|NA
CASSGQMNTEAFF
TGTGCCAGCAGCGGACAGATGAACACTGAAGCTTTCTTT
>NA|TRBJ2-1|TRBV7-9|NA
CASSLGRINEQFF
TGTGCCAGCAGCTTGGGACGGATCAATGAGCAGTTCTTC
>NA|TRBJ1-4|TRBV30|once
CAWSDSPNEKLFF
TGTGCCTGGAGTGATTCCCCTAATGAAAAACTGTTTTTT
>NA|TRBJ2-3|TRBV20-1|NA
CSANLLDTQYF
TGCAGTGCTAACCTCTTGGATACGCAGTATTTT
>TRBD2|TRBJ2-5|TRBV18|NA
CASSAGGLETQYF
TGTGCCAGCTCGGCCGGGGGGTTGGAGACCCAGTACTTC
>NA|TRBJ2-7|TRBV6-5|NA
CASSGVGVQYF
TGTGCCAGCAGCGGGGTCGGAGTGCAGTACTTC
>TRBD1|TRBJ2-2|TRBV5-1|NA
CASSTGQVNTGELFF
TGCGCCAGCAGCACGGGACAGGTGAACACCGGGGAGCTGTTTTTT
>NA|TRBJ2-1|TRBV11-1|NA
CASSLARTPIYNEQFF
TGTGCCAGCAGCTTAGCTAGGACACCGATCTACAATGAGCAGTTCTTC
>TRBD2|TRBJ2-3|TRBV7-9|NA
CASSLEGTSGSTDTQYF
TGTGCCAGCAGCTTAGAAGGGACTAGCGGGAGCACAGATACGCAGTATTTT
>NA|TRBJ2-7|TRBV18|few
CASRGGYEQYF
TGTGCCAGCAGGGGAGGCTACGAGCAGTACTTC
>NA|TRBJ1-2|TRBV18|NA
CASSPDSTSGYTF
TGTGCCAGCTCACCCGACAGTACAAGTGGCTACACCTTC
>NA|TRBJ2-1|TRBV5-5|NA
CASSYFLEGYYNEQFF
TGTGCCAGCAGCTACTTTTTGGAGGGTTACTACAATGAGCAGTTCTTC
>NA|TRBJ2-1|TRBV18|NA
CASSQRGPYNEQFF
TGTGCCAGCTCACAACGGGGGCCTTACAATGAGCAGTTCTTC
>NA|TRBJ1-1|TRBV27|NA
CASSLDRFDLAFF
TGTGCCAGCAGTTTGGACAGATTCGATTTAGCTTTCTTT
>TRBD2|TRBJ2-7|TRBV10-3|NA
CAISESAAGGLAGTYEQYF
TGTGCCATCAGTGAGTCGGCGGCGGGGGGCCTAGCGGGGACCTACGAGCAGTACTTC
>TRBD1|TRBJ1-4|TRBV6-1|NA
CASSEYPTADRGRKLFF
TGTGCCAGCAGTGAATACCCCACGGCCGACAGGGGGCGAAAACTGTTTTTT
>NA|TRBJ2-5|TRBV7-9|NA
CASSPQETQYF
TGTGCCAGCAGCCCCCAAGAGACCCAGTACTTC
>NA|TRBJ2-3|TRBV2|NA
CASRGFRGDTQYF
TGTGCCAGCCGGGGCTTCCGAGGGGATACGCAGTATTTT
>TRBD2|TRBJ2-1|TRBV6-1|NA
CASSTSGSSYNEQFF
TGTGCCAGCAGTACTAGCGGAAGCTCCTACAATGAGCAGTTCTTC
>TRBD2|TRBJ2-3|TRBV5-1|NA
CASSFGSGGLTSTDTQYF
TGCGCCAGCAGCTTTGGTAGCGGGGGGCTCACTAGCACAGATACGCAGTATTTT